A single sample gave rise to the 24 T cell receptor beta chains below, sequenced in a study of T cell changes during pregnancy in multiple sclerosis. The assay was immunoSEQ multiplex PCR, and TCRdb's table has in-frame clones only and misses some. The table includes about 80,000 clones, approximately 95% detected once. Sequencing used peripheral blood, obtained in the second trimester of pregnancy. These receptors were obtained from a female donor in good health, enrolled as a control in a pregnancy study.

The chain recombines TRBV27 with TRBJ1-3; D gene ambiguous. CDR3 size: 16 residues. Between the trimmed V and J ends, which lost 4 bases and 2 bases, there was a span of 15 bases. CDR1 and CDR2 (germline): MNHEY, SMNVEV (reference sequence). The CDR3 protein is CASSCEGKFPGNTIYF. CDR3 nucleotides: TGTGCCAGCAGTTGTGAGGGTAAGTTCCCTGGAAACACCATATATTTT.

The V and J genes are TRBV10-3 and TRBJ2-7; tentatively, D is TRBD1 (5 bases). The V end lost 6 bases, the J end lost 2 bases, and 11 bases lay between the germline ends. Looked up from germline, CDR1 is ENHRY and CDR2 is SYGVKD. This CDR3 has 13 amino acids. The CDR3 coding sequence is TGTGCCATCAGAGGGGTACCTCCCTACGAGCAGTACTTC. This sequence encodes CAIRGVPPYEQYF.

The rearrangement links TRBV4-2 to TRBJ1-5; perhaps TRBD1 as D (6 bases). The CDR3 consists of 16 residues. In germline, CDR1 is LGHNA, CDR2 YNFKEQ. V was cut by 3 bases and J by 1 base, with 13 bases left in between. The CDR3, as DNA: TGTGCCAGCAGCCAGGGACAAGGGTTAAGCAATCAGCCCCAGCATTTT. It specifies CASSQGQGLSNQPQHF.

The chain recombines TRBV5-4 with TRBJ2-3, with TRBD2 matching 8 bases. The CDR3 is 15 residues long. J lost 4 bases, V lost 4 bases, and 8 bases had no gene match. The germline gives CDR1 SGHNT, CDR2 YYREEE (reference sequence). The CDR3 loop is CASSQTSGYSDTQYF. The DNA for the CDR3 is TGTGCCAGCAGCCAAACTAGCGGCTATTCAGATACGCAGTATTTT.

The V gene is TRBV6-5, the J gene TRBJ2-2; D perhaps matches TRBD1 (5 bases). Between the trimmed V and J ends, which lost 5 bases and 5 bases, there was a span of 6 bases. There are 12 residues in the CDR3. The germline gives CDR1 MNHEY, CDR2 SVGAGI. CDR3 nucleotide sequence: TGTGCCAGCAGTCGGACAACCGGGGAGCTGTTTTTT. It translates to CASSRTTGELFF.

The rearrangement links TRBV2 to TRBJ2-5; 8 positions agree with TRBD1. CDR3 size: 15 residues. Per germline, CDR1 SNHLY and CDR2 FYNNEI. V lost 4 bases to trimming and J lost 5 bases; unmatched junction nucleotides: 9. As DNA, the CDR3 is TGTGCCAGCAGTGGGGGGACAGGCGACATGGAGACCCAGTACTTC. Translated: CASSGGTGDMETQYF.

The V call is TRBV21-1, the J call TRBJ2-7; no check of the table's D call, TRBD2, against the DNA was made. TRBV21-1 is assigned pseudogene status. This CDR3 spans 17 amino acids. CDR3 in DNA: TGTGCCAGCAGCAAAGCCCCTCTAGCGGGACTCCCGGGAGAGCAGTACTTC. This translates into CASSKAPLAGLPGEQYF.

The gene calls are TRBV9 and TRBJ2-1, with a tentative D call TRBD1 (8 bases). This CDR3 has 17 amino acids. The germline gives CDR1 SGDLS, CDR2 YYNGEE. V was shortened by 1 base and J by 0 bases, with 14 bases between the two germline ends. CDR3 sequence: CASSVSTGGVSYNEQFF. The CDR3 bases are TGTGCCAGCAGCGTATCAACAGGGGGGGTCTCCTACAATGAGCAGTTCTTC.

The chain joins TRBV5-1 to TRBJ2-1, with 16 bases lining up with TRBD2. CDR3 size: 15 residues. Germline lookup yields CDR1 SGHRS and CDR2 YFSETQ. V dropped 4 bases and J dropped 7; count of bases not matched to a gene: 2. CDR3 protein: CASSPGLAGGNEQFF. The DNA of the CDR3 is TGCGCCAGCAGCCCGGGACTAGCGGGAGGGAATGAGCAGTTCTTC. The whole variable domain, filled in from reference TRBV5-1 and TRBJ2-1, reads KAGVTQTPRYLIKTRGQQVTLSCSPISGHRSVSWYQQTPGQGLQFLFEYFSETQRNKGNFPGRFSGRQFSNSRSEMNVSTLELGDSALYLCASSPGLAGGNEQFFGPGTRLTVL.

CDR3 nucleotide sequence: TGTGCCTGGGTCGACAGGAGTAATTCACCCCTCCACTTT. This translates into CAWVDRSNSPLHF. V usage is TRBV30 and J usage is TRBJ1-6; a weak D match, TRBD1 (6 bases). This CDR3 comprises 13 residues. CDR1 and CDR2 from the germline V gene are GTSNPN and SVGIG (reference sequence). V was trimmed by 5 bases and J by 6 bases, leaving 11 bases between them.

The V gene is TRBV7-8, the J gene TRBJ1-4; TRBD1 matches 10 bases. The germline CDR1 and CDR2 sequences are SGHVS and FQNEAQ. J was trimmed by 7 bases and V by 2 bases; bases with no gene match: 4. The CDR3 extends over 15 amino acids. CDR3 amino acids: CASSLLGQGSEKLFF. The CDR3 DNA reads as TGTGCCAGCAGCTTATTGGGACAGGGGAGTGAAAAACTGTTTTTT.

This rearrangement joins TRBV9 to TRBJ2-3; 15 nucleotides agree with TRBD2. V dropped 4 bases and J dropped 0; count of bases not matched to a gene: 6. The germline V gene encodes CDR1 SGDLS and CDR2 YYNGEE. This CDR3 is 18 amino acids long. In DNA form, the CDR3 reads TGTGCCAGCAGCCAAGAGGGACTAGCGGGAGGCAGCACAGATACGCAGTATTTT. It encodes CASSQEGLAGGSTDTQYF.

V and J are TRBV27 and TRBJ1-1, with TRBD1 as a possible D gene (6 bases). The CDR3 is 14 amino acids. The germline V gene has CDR1 MNHEY and CDR2 SMNVEV (reference sequence). V was shortened by 4 bases and J by 1 base, with 10 bases between the two germline ends. The CDR3 DNA reads TGTGCCAGCAGTTCGGACAGACGGAACACTGAAGCTTTCTTT. Translating it yields CASSSDRRNTEAFF.

Here the CDR3 DNA reads TGCGCCAGCAGCCAAGTCTTCTTTGGCGGGGCTAACTATGGCTACACCTTC. Translated, it gives CASSQVFFGGANYGYTF. The J gene is TRBJ1-2, the V gene TRBV4-1; D gene ambiguous. Germline CDR1 MGHRA, CDR2 YSYEKL. The CDR3 consists of 17 residues. The ends were cut back, 1 base at V and 0 bases at J, with 15 bases in the middle.

In its sample, this clone was seen once. V gene TRBV5-4 combines with J gene TRBJ2-7; a weak D match, TRBD2 (6 bases). Per germline, CDR1 SGHNT and CDR2 YYREEE (reference sequence). The CDR3 spans 15 residues. Trimming left V 2 bases short and J 1 base short, with 13 bases between. Here the CDR3 DNA reads TGTGCCAGCAGCTTTTTCGGAGGGCCTTCCTACGAGCAGTACTTC. Protein: CASSFFGGPSYEQYF.

This chain joins TRBV19 and TRBJ1-1; TRBD1 matches at 7 bases. Germline values: CDR1 LNHDA, CDR2 SQIVND (reference sequence). This CDR3 has 14 residues. V was clipped by 6 bases and J by 3 bases; unmatched bases: 7. This CDR3 is CASRRGREDTEAFF. CDR3 in DNA: TGTGCCAGTAGGAGGGGGCGTGAAGACACTGAAGCTTTCTTT.

The CDR3 region is CASSLGGISGANVLTF. The CDR3 DNA reads TGCGCCAGCAGCTTAGGCGGCATCTCTGGGGCCAACGTCCTGACTTTC. The chain recombines TRBV5-1 with TRBJ2-6; D gene ambiguous. Trimming left V 2 bases short and J 0 bases short, with 9 bases between. Germline V gene lookup returns CDR1 SGHRS and CDR2 YFSETQ. The CDR3 is 16 residues long.

This sequence joins TRBV5-1 and TRBJ2-1; D remains ambiguous. Trimming took off 4 bases at V and 9 bases at J, with 17 bases between the two ends. The CDR3 covers 14 residues. In germline, CDR1 is SGHRS, CDR2 YFSETQ. The CDR3 DNA sequence: TGCGCCAGCAGCCCCACCGCCGTGGCAGGTGAGCAGTTCTTC. Translating gives CASSPTAVAGEQFF.

The rearrangement joins TRBV2 to TRBJ1-4; the D is unclear. Germline V CDR1 and CDR2: SNHLY, FYNNEI. The CDR3 loop spans 15 amino acids. Trimming removed 5 bases at V and 0 bases at J, with 10 bases between. CDR3 in amino acids: CASSPFFATNEKLFF. As DNA, the CDR3 is TGTGCCAGCAGTCCCTTCTTTGCAACTAATGAAAAACTGTTTTTT.

The sample holds a few counts of this clone. The chain combines TRBV28 with TRBJ1-1; D uncertain. Germline values: CDR1 MDHEN, CDR2 SYDVKM. The CDR3 runs to 13 residues. The germline V and J ends were trimmed by 6 bases and 5 bases, with 13 bases remaining between them. CDR3 DNA: TGTGCCAGCAGCCCACCCCGGGTGACTGAAGCTTTCTTT. This codes for CASSPPRVTEAFF.

V gene TRBV11-1 combines with J gene TRBJ2-7, with D possibly matching TRBD2 (7 bases). V lost 4 bases to trimming and J lost 2 bases, with 15 bases between them. The CDR3 is 15 amino acids. Germline V gene lookup returns CDR1 SGHAT and CDR2 FQDESV (reference sequence). DNA of the CDR3: TGTGCCAGCAGCTCCTTGGCGGGGGCGACCTACGAGCAGTACTTC. Translation gives CASSSLAGATYEQYF.

This clone was recorded once. This rearrangement joins TRBV28 to TRBJ1-3; possible D gene TRBD1, 6 bases. V shed 4 bases and J shed 7 bases, with 17 bases lying between them. The CDR3 runs to 15 residues. Germline CDR1 and CDR2: MDHEN and SYDVKM. The CDR3 DNA reads as TGTGCCAGCAGTTCCTGGGGGGGGCTAGTCAACACCATATATTTT. Translating gives CASSSWGGLVNTIYF.

This chain connects TRBV27 to TRBJ1-4, with 8 bases aligning to TRBD1. The CDR3 extends over 14 amino acids. V dropped 6 bases and J dropped 8; count of bases not matched to a gene: 8. Germline V lookup: CDR1 MNHEY, CDR2 SMNVEV (reference sequence). The CDR3: CASSLTGVKEKLFF. CDR3 DNA: TGTGCCAGCAGCTTGACAGGGGTAAAGGAAAAACTGTTTTTT.

J is TRBJ2-7 and V is TRBV7-9; the match to TRBD2 covers 7 bases. Germline CDR1 SEHNR, CDR2 FQNEAQ (reference sequence). This CDR3 contains 15 residues. V trimming: 5 bases; J trimming: 7 bases; junction bases outside the gene matches: 14. The CDR3 sequence is CASSIVGGGPGEQYF. CDR3 in DNA: TGTGCCAGCAGCATAGTTGGGGGGGGACCCGGAGAGCAGTACTTC. The full variable domain, rest sourced from reference TRBV7-9 and TRBJ2-7, is DTGVSQNPRHKITKRGQNVTFRCDPISEHNRLYWYRQTLGQGPEFLTYFQNEAQLEKSRLLSDRFSAERPKGSFSTLEIQRTEQGDSAMYLCASSIVGGGPGEQYFGPGTRLTVT.